This is a list of T cell receptor beta chains from one sample in a study of T cell repertoires in aging, cancer and after chemotherapy. Each CDR3 protein gets one entry after TCRdb re-called the multiplex PCR reads with MiXCR. The data hold 7,500 to 10,000 distinct CDR3 sequences, with around 50% observed a single time. The sample taken for sequencing was blood. These TCRs come from a human donor with a solid tumor. Each CDR3 is given with its conserved first and last residue.

TRBJ1-2 TRBV9 CASSVDSQGANGYTF
TRBJ1-1 TRBV20-1 CSARELQGAIGNTEAFF
TRBJ2-7 TRBV6-1 CASRAFYEQYF
TRBJ2-7 TRBV15 CATSRDSTDSYEQYF
TRBJ1-3 TRBV7-9 CASSLETIYF
TRBJ1-6 TRBV27 CASSLMGRVSYNSPLHF
TRBJ1-5 TRBV4-3 CASSQDRGLPQHF
TRBJ2-5 TRBV11-2 CASSPNYQETQYF
TRBJ2-7 TRBV4-1 CASSLLGQASYEQYF
TRBJ2-3 TRBV29-1 CSVGTNLNTDTQYF
TRBJ1-6 TRBV28 CASRGSSNSPLHF
TRBJ2-7 TRBV7-2 CASSLGPSPYEQYF
TRBJ1-1 TRBV19 CASSREGLNTEAFF
TRBJ1-2 TRBV7-6 CASSLATGKSGGYTF
TRBJ1-6 TRBV30 CAWTPAWDSPLHF
TRBJ2-7 TRBV5-6 CASSSGAPYEQYF
TRBJ1-6 TRBV20-1 CSAAGLFNSPLHF
TRBJ1-1 TRBV19 CASNQGRFGTEAFF
TRBJ1-2 TRBV7-9 CASSPGREDGYTF
TRBJ1-2 TRBV28 CASRIRVIGGYTF
TRBJ2-1 TRBV7-9 CASSSNNEQFF
TRBJ1-2 TRBV28 CASSNGGSGGYGYTF
TRBJ1-3 TRBV6-6 CASSYLSSGNTIYF
TRBJ2-7 TRBV6-5 CASSETSASSYEQYF
TRBJ1-4 TRBV6-4 CASSKTGSGEKLFF
TRBJ2-5 TRBV6-5 CASSESGLASETQYF
TRBJ1-2 TRBV28 CASTEAGTGYGYTF
TRBJ1-1 TRBV27 CASSPFLEGGGWTEAFF
TRBJ1-5 TRBV6-2/TRBV6-3 CASRPQGGSQPQHF
TRBJ2-7 TRBV7-2 CASSLAWDSYEQYF
TRBJ2-4 TRBV6-6 CATSSMREGGAKNIQYF
TRBJ1-3 TRBV13 CASSLLIIPSSGNTIYF
TRBJ2-7 TRBV6-2/TRBV6-3 CASSSPGLALPLTPYNEQYF